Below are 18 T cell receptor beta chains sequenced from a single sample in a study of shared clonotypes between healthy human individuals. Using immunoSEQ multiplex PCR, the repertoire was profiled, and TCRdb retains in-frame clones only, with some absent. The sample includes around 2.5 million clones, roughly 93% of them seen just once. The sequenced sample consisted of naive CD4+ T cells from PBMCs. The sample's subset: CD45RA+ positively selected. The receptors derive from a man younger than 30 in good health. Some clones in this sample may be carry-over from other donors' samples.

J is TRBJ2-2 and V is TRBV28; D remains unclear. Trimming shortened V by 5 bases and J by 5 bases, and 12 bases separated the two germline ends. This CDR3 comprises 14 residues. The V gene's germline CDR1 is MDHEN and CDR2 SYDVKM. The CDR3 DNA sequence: TGTGCCAGCAGTCCAATAGGGCGGACCGGGGAGCTGTTTTTT. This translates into CASSPIGRTGELFF. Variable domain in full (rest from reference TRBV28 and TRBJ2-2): DVKVTQSSRYLVKRTGEKVFLECVQDMDHENMFWYRQDPGLGLRLIYFSYDVKMKEKGDIPEGYSVSREKKERFSLILESASTNQTSMYLCASSPIGRTGELFFGEGSRLTVL.

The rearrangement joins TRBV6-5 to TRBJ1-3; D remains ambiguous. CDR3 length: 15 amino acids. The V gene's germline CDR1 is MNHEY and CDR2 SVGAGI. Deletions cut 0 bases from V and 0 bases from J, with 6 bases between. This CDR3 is CASSYSQNSGNTIYF. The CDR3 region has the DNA TGTGCCAGCAGTTACTCCCAAAACTCTGGAAACACCATATATTTT.

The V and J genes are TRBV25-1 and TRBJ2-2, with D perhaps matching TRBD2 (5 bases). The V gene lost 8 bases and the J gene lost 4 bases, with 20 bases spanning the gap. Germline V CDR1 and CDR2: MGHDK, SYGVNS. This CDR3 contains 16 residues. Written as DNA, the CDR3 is TGTGCCAGCTCTCCGTCGGGATCTCGGAGCACCGGGGAGCTGTTTTTT. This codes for CASSPSGSRSTGELFF.

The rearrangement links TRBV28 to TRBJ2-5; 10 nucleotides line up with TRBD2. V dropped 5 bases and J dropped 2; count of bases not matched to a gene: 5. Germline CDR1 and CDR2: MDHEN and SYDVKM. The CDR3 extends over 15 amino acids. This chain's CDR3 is CASSAWTSGQETQYF. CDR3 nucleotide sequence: TGTGCCAGCAGTGCCTGGACTAGCGGACAAGAGACCCAGTACTTC.

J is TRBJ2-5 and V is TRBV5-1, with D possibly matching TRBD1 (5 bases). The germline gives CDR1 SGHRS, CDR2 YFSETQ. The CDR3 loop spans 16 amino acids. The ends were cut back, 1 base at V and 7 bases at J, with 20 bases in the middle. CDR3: CASSLSGSARAATQYF. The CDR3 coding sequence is TGCGCCAGCAGCTTGTCTGGTTCAGCCAGGGCCGCGACCCAGTACTTC.

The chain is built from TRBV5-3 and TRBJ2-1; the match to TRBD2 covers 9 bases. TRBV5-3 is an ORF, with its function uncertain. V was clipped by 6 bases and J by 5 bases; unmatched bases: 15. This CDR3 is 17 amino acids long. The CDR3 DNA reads TGTGCCAGAACCCGTCCCTACCTAGCGGGATCTGACAATGAGCAGTTCTTC. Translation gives CARTRPYLAGSDNEQFF.

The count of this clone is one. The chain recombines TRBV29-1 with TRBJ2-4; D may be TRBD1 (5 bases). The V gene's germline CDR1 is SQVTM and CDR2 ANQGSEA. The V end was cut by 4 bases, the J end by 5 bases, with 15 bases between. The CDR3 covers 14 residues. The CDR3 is CSVAGARGENIQYF. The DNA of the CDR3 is TGCAGCGTTGCTGGGGCTCGAGGCGAAAACATTCAGTACTTC.

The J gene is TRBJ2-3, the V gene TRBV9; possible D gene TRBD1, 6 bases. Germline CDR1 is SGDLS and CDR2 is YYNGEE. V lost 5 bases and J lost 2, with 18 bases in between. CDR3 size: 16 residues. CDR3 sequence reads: CASRAAGTSPTDTQYF. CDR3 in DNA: TGTGCCAGCAGAGCTGCCGGGACATCCCCCACAGATACGCAGTATTTT.

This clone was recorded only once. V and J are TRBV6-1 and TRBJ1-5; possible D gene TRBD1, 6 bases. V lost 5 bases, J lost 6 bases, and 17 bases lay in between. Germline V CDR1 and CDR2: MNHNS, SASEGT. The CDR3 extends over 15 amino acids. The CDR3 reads CASSKRGEVGQPQHF. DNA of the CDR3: TGTGCCAGCAGTAAGAGGGGGGAGGTCGGTCAGCCCCAGCATTTT.

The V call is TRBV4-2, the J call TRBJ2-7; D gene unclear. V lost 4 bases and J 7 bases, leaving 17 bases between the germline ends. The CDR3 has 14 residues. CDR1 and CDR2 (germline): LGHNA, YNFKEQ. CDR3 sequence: CASSLGMLEVEQYF. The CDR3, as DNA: TGTGCCAGCAGCCTTGGGATGCTAGAAGTTGAGCAGTACTTC.

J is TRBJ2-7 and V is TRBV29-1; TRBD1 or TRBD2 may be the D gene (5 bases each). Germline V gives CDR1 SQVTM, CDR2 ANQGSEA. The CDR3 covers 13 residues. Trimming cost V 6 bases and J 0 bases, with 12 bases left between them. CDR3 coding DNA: TGCAGCGTGGGGGTGGCCGTCTCCTACGAGCAGTACTTC. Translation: CSVGVAVSYEQYF.

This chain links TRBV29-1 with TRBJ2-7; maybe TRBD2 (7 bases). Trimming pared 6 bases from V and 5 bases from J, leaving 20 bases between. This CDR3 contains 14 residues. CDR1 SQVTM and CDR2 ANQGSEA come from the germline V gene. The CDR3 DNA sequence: TGCAGCGTGAGCCAGTTACAGGGAGGGAACGAGCAGTACTTC. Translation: CSVSQLQGGNEQYF.

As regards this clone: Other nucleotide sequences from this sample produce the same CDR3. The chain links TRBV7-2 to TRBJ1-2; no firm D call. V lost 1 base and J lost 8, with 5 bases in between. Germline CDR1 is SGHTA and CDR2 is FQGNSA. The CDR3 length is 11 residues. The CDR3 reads CASSLDGGYTF. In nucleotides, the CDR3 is TGTGCCAGCAGCTTAGACGGGGGCTACACCTTC.

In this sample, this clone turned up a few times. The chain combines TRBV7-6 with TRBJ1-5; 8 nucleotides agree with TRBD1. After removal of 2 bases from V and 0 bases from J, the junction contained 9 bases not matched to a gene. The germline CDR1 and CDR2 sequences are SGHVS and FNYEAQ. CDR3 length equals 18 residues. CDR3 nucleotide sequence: TGTGCCAGCAGCTTAAACAGGGGGTCCCCTTATAGCAATCAGCCCCAGCATTTT. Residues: CASSLNRGSPYSNQPQHF.

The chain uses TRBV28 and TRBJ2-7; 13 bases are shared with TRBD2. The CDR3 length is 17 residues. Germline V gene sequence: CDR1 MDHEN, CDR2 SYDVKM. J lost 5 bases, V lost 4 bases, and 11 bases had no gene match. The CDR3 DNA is TGTGCCAGCAGTTCCGGACTAGCGGGAGAGTACCGCGACGAGCAGTACTTC. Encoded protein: CASSSGLAGEYRDEQYF. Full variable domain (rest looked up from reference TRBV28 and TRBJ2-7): DVKVTQSSRYLVKRTGEKVFLECVQDMDHENMFWYRQDPGLGLRLIYFSYDVKMKEKGDIPEGYSVSREKKERFSLILESASTNQTSMYLCASSSGLAGEYRDEQYFGPGTRLTVT.

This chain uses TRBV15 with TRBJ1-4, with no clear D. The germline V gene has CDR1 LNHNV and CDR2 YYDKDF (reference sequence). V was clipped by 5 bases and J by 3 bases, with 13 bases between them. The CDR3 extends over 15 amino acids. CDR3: CATSGRWGSNEKLFF. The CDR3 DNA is TGTGCCACCAGCGGCCGATGGGGTTCTAATGAAAAACTGTTTTTT.

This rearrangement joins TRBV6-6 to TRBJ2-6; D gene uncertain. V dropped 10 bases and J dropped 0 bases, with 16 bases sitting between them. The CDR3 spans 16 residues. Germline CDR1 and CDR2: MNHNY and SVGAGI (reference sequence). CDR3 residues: CATLAQINSGANVLTF. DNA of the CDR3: TGTGCCACCCTGGCGCAGATCAACTCTGGGGCCAACGTCCTGACTTTC.

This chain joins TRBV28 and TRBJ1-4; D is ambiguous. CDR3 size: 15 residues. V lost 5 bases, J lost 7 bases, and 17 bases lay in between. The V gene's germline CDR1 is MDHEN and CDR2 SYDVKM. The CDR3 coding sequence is TGTGCCAGCAGTCCCCCCAAGGGCAGGATTGAAAAACTGTTTTTT. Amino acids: CASSPPKGRIEKLFF.